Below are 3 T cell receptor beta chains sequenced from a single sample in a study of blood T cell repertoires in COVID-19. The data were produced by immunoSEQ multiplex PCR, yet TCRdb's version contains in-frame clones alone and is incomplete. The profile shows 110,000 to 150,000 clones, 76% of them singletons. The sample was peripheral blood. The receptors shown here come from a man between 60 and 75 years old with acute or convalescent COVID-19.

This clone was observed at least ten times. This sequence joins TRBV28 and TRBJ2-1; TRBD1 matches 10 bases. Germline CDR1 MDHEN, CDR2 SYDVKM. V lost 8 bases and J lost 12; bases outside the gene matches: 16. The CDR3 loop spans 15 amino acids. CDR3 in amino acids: CASSIGGTGAYWQFF. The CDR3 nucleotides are TGTGCCAGCTCAATTGGGGGGACAGGGGCCTATTGGCAGTTCTTC.

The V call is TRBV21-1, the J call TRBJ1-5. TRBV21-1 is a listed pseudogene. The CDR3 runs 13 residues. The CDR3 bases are TGTGCCAGCAACCCGGGCGGGAATCAGCCCCAGCATTTT. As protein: CASNPGGNQPQHF.

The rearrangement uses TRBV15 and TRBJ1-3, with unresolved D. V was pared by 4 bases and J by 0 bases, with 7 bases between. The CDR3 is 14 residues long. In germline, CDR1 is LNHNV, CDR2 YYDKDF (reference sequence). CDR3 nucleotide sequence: TGTGCCACCAGCACCGGGGTCTCTGGAAACACCATATATTTT. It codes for CATSTGVSGNTIYF.